The clone carrying this T cell receptor beta chain was observed a handful of times. This record comes from a study of blood T cell repertoires in COVID-19. The CDR3 consists of 16 residues. Germline-derived CDR1 and CDR2 are MDHEN and SYDVKM. V shed 3 bases and J 4 bases; nucleotides not matched to a gene: 9. Measured with immunoSEQ multiplex PCR; TCRdb has only the in-frame clones, and not every one. The sample holds approximately 300,000 clones, 85% seen once. V gene TRBV28 combines with J gene TRBJ2-1; 7 nucleotides align to TRBD2. The receptor was isolated from a woman in her twenties or thirties who had been exposed to COVID-19. Sequences were obtained from PBMCs or T cells enriched from blood (not recorded which). This chain's CDR3 is CASSLRTSVNYNEQFF. CDR3 in DNA: TGTGCCAGCAGTTTGAGAACTAGCGTAAATTACAATGAGCAGTTCTTC.